Listed below are T cell receptor beta chains from one sample, sequenced in a study of OX40 agonist ivuxolimab in advanced cancers. Produced via immunoSEQ multiplex PCR; TCRdb's table is partial and in-frame only. The data contain about 76,000 clones, approximately 86% of them seen just once; the ten biggest clones take up roughly 1.9%. The specimen was CD4+ or CD8+ T cells sorted from blood, collected in a trial of the OX40 agonist ivuxolimab. Every receptor here comes from an adult with an advanced solid tumor such as melanoma, head and neck, liver or kidney cancer. CDR3s include the opening cysteine and the closing phenylalanine or tryptophan. Each record gives: J gene, V gene, clone size, CDR3 protein. The size field is filled for only some rows; it gives once, few, many or a size class.

J gene: TRBJ2-5
V gene: TRBV6-1
clone size: NA
CDR3 protein: CASRATVIQETQYF

J gene: TRBJ2-1
V gene: TRBV5-1
clone size: NA
CDR3 protein: CASSLEPASGGQFF

J gene: TRBJ1-1
V gene: TRBV10-2
clone size: NA
CDR3 protein: CASRTDRDTEAFF

J gene: TRBJ2-6
V gene: TRBV7-6
clone size: NA
CDR3 protein: CASSGPSSGANVLTF

J gene: TRBJ2-1
V gene: TRBV20-1
clone size: NA
CDR3 protein: CSASYREQFF

J gene: TRBJ2-2
V gene: TRBV7-8
clone size: NA
CDR3 protein: CATVGRVSGELFF

J gene: TRBJ1-1
V gene: TRBV7-9
clone size: once
CDR3 protein: CASSLVGGGTEAFF

J gene: TRBJ1-1
V gene: TRBV18
clone size: NA
CDR3 protein: CASSPGQTNTEAFF

J gene: TRBJ2-5
V gene: TRBV5-1
clone size: NA
CDR3 protein: CASSLEVGKETQYF

J gene: TRBJ1-4
V gene: TRBV7-2
clone size: NA
CDR3 protein: CASSYTGPPEKLFF

J gene: TRBJ2-3
V gene: TRBV7-6
clone size: NA
CDR3 protein: CASSPGSSTDTQYF

J gene: TRBJ2-7
V gene: TRBV21-1
clone size: NA
CDR3 protein: CASSKTQTGQGSGATYEQYF

J gene: TRBJ2-1
V gene: TRBV5-6
clone size: NA
CDR3 protein: CASSFETSLNSYNEQFF

J gene: TRBJ1-1
V gene: TRBV2
clone size: NA
CDR3 protein: CAGQLSRTEAFF

J gene: TRBJ1-1
V gene: TRBV29-1
clone size: NA
CDR3 protein: CSPVVAQNTEAFF

J gene: TRBJ2-3
V gene: TRBV11-1
clone size: NA
CDR3 protein: CASNPGRGTAQYF

J gene: TRBJ2-1
V gene: TRBV6-6
clone size: NA
CDR3 protein: CASSSSGEGSYNEQFF

J gene: TRBJ1-1
V gene: TRBV7-9
clone size: few
CDR3 protein: CASSLANSYTEAFF

J gene: NA
V gene: TRBV6-4
clone size: NA
CDR3 protein: CASKREADSYEQYF

J gene: TRBJ1-3
V gene: TRBV12-5
clone size: NA
CDR3 protein: CASGLVRDGFSMGNTIYF

J gene: TRBJ1-1
V gene: TRBV20-1
clone size: NA
CDR3 protein: CSAPLGPTAFF

J gene: TRBJ2-5
V gene: TRBV30
clone size: NA
CDR3 protein: CAWSVTIGQETQYF

J gene: TRBJ1-6
V gene: TRBV7-2
clone size: few
CDR3 protein: CASSPTGAHYNSPLHF

J gene: TRBJ2-3
V gene: TRBV6-5
clone size: NA
CDR3 protein: CASANLGQGSDTQYF

J gene: TRBJ1-5
V gene: TRBV7-2
clone size: NA
CDR3 protein: CASSDSVNQPQHF

J gene: TRBJ2-1
V gene: TRBV6-1
clone size: NA
CDR3 protein: CASSEVGVGRVNEQFF

J gene: TRBJ2-5
V gene: TRBV5-1
clone size: NA
CDR3 protein: CASSPLAGARETQYF

J gene: TRBJ1-6
V gene: TRBV12-2
clone size: NA
CDR3 protein: CASRLGQDRSSYNSPLHF

J gene: TRBJ1-1
V gene: TRBV29-1
clone size: NA
CDR3 protein: CSVLAGGNTEAFF

J gene: TRBJ2-1
V gene: TRBV7-7
clone size: NA
CDR3 protein: CASSLGFPTTPDNEQFF

J gene: TRBJ1-6
V gene: TRBV7-2
clone size: few
CDR3 protein: CASSSLVRVGGSPLHF

J gene: TRBJ2-1
V gene: TRBV6-1
clone size: NA
CDR3 protein: CASSEARDRGYNEQFF

J gene: TRBJ2-5
V gene: TRBV7-2
clone size: once
CDR3 protein: CASSLVLLAAETQYF

J gene: TRBJ2-7
V gene: TRBV6-5
clone size: NA
CDR3 protein: CASSYQSARGRIFF

J gene: TRBJ2-1
V gene: TRBV9
clone size: NA
CDR3 protein: CASSVANRYSEQFF

J gene: TRBJ1-1
V gene: TRBV23-1
clone size: NA
CDR3 protein: CASSQSCAGGCAEAFF

J gene: TRBJ1-3
V gene: TRBV7-9
clone size: few
CDR3 protein: CASSSTGWAGNTIYF

J gene: TRBJ2-2
V gene: TRBV7-2
clone size: NA
CDR3 protein: CASSPWTGSTGELFF

J gene: TRBJ2-7
V gene: TRBV2
clone size: NA
CDR3 protein: CASSEEVSYEQYF

J gene: TRBJ2-2
V gene: TRBV5-1
clone size: NA
CDR3 protein: CASSGDRTNTGELFF

J gene: TRBJ2-2
V gene: TRBV5-1
clone size: NA
CDR3 protein: CASSLGIVTNAGELFF

J gene: TRBJ2-5
V gene: TRBV19
clone size: NA
CDR3 protein: CASSIVRARLETQYF

J gene: TRBJ1-2
V gene: TRBV15
clone size: NA
CDR3 protein: CATTRVDRSYGYTF

J gene: TRBJ2-6
V gene: TRBV13
clone size: once
CDR3 protein: CASSFRDRLFSGANVLTF

J gene: TRBJ1-5
V gene: TRBV10-2
clone size: NA
CDR3 protein: CASSETARQPQHF

J gene: TRBJ2-7
V gene: TRBV28
clone size: NA
CDR3 protein: CASSEAGGSYEQYF

J gene: TRBJ2-6
V gene: TRBV9
clone size: NA
CDR3 protein: CASSSGGTGANVLTF

J gene: TRBJ2-1
V gene: TRBV6-1
clone size: few
CDR3 protein: CASRGIDRAHEQFF

J gene: TRBJ2-2
V gene: TRBV5-1
clone size: NA
CDR3 protein: CASSPLTGADTGELFF